A single sample gave rise to the 17 T cell receptor beta chains below, sequenced in a study of blood T cell repertoires in COVID-19. TCRdb's copy holds only in-frame clones and misses some; the assay was immunoSEQ multiplex PCR. The sample holds 120,000 to 150,000 clones, roughly 84% seen once. What was sequenced was peripheral blood. These receptors were taken from a human donor in a cohort sampled during active COVID-19.

This chain links TRBV28 with TRBJ1-1; D might be TRBD1 (5 bases). Looked up from germline, CDR1 is MDHEN and CDR2 is SYDVKM. The germline V and J ends were trimmed by 7 bases and 8 bases, with 23 bases remaining between them. The CDR3 is made up of 15 amino acids. CDR3 sequence: CASTPGSGGRREAFF. Written as DNA, the CDR3 is TGTGCCAGCACCCCCGGGTCGGGGGGACGGCGGGAAGCTTTCTTT.

The V call is TRBV19, the J call TRBJ2-2, with 7 bases aligning to TRBD1. Unmatched junction bases numbered 6, after V lost 1 base and J lost 4 bases. There are 16 residues in the CDR3. Per the germline V gene, CDR1 is LNHDA and CDR2 is SQIVND (reference sequence). In nucleotides, the CDR3 is TGTGCCAGTAGTATAGGGCGACAGGGAGTCACCGGGGAGCTGTTTTTT. It yields the protein CASSIGRQGVTGELFF.

This sequence joins TRBV18 and TRBJ1-2; the D is unclear. Between the trimmed V and J ends, which lost 3 bases and 2 bases, there was a span of 7 bases. Germline loops: CDR1 KGHSH, CDR2 LQKENI. The CDR3 loop spans 13 amino acids. In DNA, the CDR3 is TGTGCCAGCTCACCGGAACAGAACTATGGCTACACCTTC. This encodes CASSPEQNYGYTF.

The chain links TRBV7-2 to TRBJ2-5; the match to TRBD2 covers 9 bases. V was pared by 1 base and J by 1 base, with 1 base of the junction left unmatched. This CDR3 contains 15 residues. Germline values: CDR1 SGHTA, CDR2 FQGNSA. The CDR3 sequence: CASSLGRGGQETQYF. The DNA of the CDR3 is TGTGCCAGCAGCTTAGGGCGGGGGGGCCAAGAGACCCAGTACTTC.

The chain combines TRBV5-4 with TRBJ2-4; TRBD1 aligns across 11 bases. Germline V gene sequence: CDR1 SGHNT, CDR2 YYREEE (reference sequence). This CDR3 has 18 residues. Unmatched junction bases numbered 11, after V lost 0 bases and J lost 6 bases. The CDR3 DNA is TGTGCCAGCAGCTTGGCCAGACAGGGGACAGGGGGTAGAAACATTCAGTACTTC. Translating it yields CASSLARQGTGGRNIQYF.

The CDR3 region has the DNA TGTGCCAGCAGCTTTCTTGCCCCGGAGCGCGCTTTCTTT. Protein sequence: CASSFLAPERAFF. The chain combines TRBV7-2 with TRBJ1-1; D is ambiguous. The V gene lost 3 bases and the J gene lost 11 bases, with 16 bases spanning the gap. The CDR3 is 13 amino acids. From germline, CDR1 is SGHTA and CDR2 FQGNSA.

This clone has only a few counts. The rearrangement links TRBV6-5 to TRBJ1-1; no definite D call. Germline loops: CDR1 MNHEY, CDR2 SVGAGI. The CDR3 consists of 12 residues. The V end was cut by 6 bases, the J end by 0 bases, with 5 bases between. This chain's CDR3 is CASRRVNTEAFF. CDR3 in DNA: TGTGCCAGCAGGAGGGTGAACACTGAAGCTTTCTTT.

This sequence joins TRBV11-3 and TRBJ2-1; TRBD2 matches 7 bases. The ends lost 4 bases at V and 4 bases at J; junction bases unmatched: 7. CDR1 and CDR2 (germline): SGHNT, YENEEA. This CDR3 comprises 15 residues. The CDR3 loop reads CASSSSGRGYNEQFF. The CDR3 DNA follows: TGTGCCAGCAGCTCCTCAGGGAGGGGATACAATGAGCAGTTCTTC.

The chain links TRBV27 to TRBJ2-7; possible D gene TRBD2, 5 bases. The CDR3 spans 14 residues. Per the germline V gene, CDR1 is MNHEY and CDR2 is SMNVEV (reference sequence). Deletions cut 4 bases from V and 0 bases from J, with 10 bases between. Here the CDR3 DNA reads TGTGCCAGCAGTTCGCTAGCTGCCTCCTACGAGCAGTACTTC. It yields the protein CASSSLAASYEQYF.

Only a few counts were recorded for this clone. The chain employs TRBV7-2 and TRBJ1-3; D unclear. This CDR3 comprises 15 residues. CDR1 SGHTA and CDR2 FQGNSA come from the germline V gene. V lost 1 base to trimming and J lost 0 bases, with 7 bases between them. This chain's CDR3 is CASSLVVSSGNTIYF. CDR3 DNA: TGTGCCAGCAGCTTAGTAGTGAGCTCTGGAAACACCATATATTTT.

This clone came up a few times. The DNA of the CDR3 is TGTGCCAGCAGTTACCCGTTGTTGCGGGGGGCCGAGGACTACGAGCAGTACTTC. Translation gives CASSYPLLRGAEDYEQYF. The gene calls are TRBV6-2 or TRBV6-3 and TRBJ2-7; the match to TRBD2 covers 8 bases. CDR3 size: 18 residues. With V trimmed by 2 bases and J by 3 bases, 15 bases remained unmatched. Per germline, CDR1 MNHEY and CDR2 SVGEGT.

The rearrangement joins TRBV11-3 to TRBJ2-5, with D perhaps matching TRBD1 (7 bases). Deletions cut 5 bases from V and 4 bases from J, with 20 bases between. The CDR3 sequence is 16 residues long. CDR1 SGHNT and CDR2 YENEEA come from the germline V gene. CDR3 coding DNA: TGTGCCAGCAGCAGACCTAGCGTAGGGGGCGGAGAGACCCAGTACTTC. This gives the protein CASSRPSVGGGETQYF.

The rearrangement joins TRBV29-1 to TRBJ1-2; 11 bases map to TRBD1. The trim removed 6 bases at V and 4 bases at J, leaving 4 bases unmatched. The CDR3 runs to 13 residues. CDR1 is SQVTM, CDR2 ANQGSEA, per germline. The CDR3 loop is CSVQGQGGYGYTF. In DNA form, the CDR3 reads TGCAGCGTGCAGGGACAGGGGGGCTATGGCTACACCTTC.

The rearrangement links TRBV6-5 to TRBJ2-1; the D gene is possibly TRBD2 (7 bases). Looked up from germline, CDR1 is MNHEY and CDR2 is SVGAGI. This CDR3 comprises 16 residues. Trimming removed 2 bases from V and 6 bases from J, with 17 bases in between. The CDR3 loop is CASSYHDGGPGNEQFF. CDR3 nucleotide sequence: TGTGCCAGCAGTTACCACGACGGGGGGCCCGGCAATGAGCAGTTCTTC.

This chain joins TRBV18 and TRBJ2-6; the D gene is possibly TRBD1 (6 bases). V shed 2 bases and J shed 0 bases, with 11 bases lying between them. Germline CDR1 KGHSH, CDR2 LQKENI. CDR3 size: 17 residues. DNA of the CDR3: TGTGCCAGCTCACCAGGGGGCGGGCTCTCTGGGGCCAACGTCCTGACTTTC. Translating it yields CASSPGGGLSGANVLTF.

V gene TRBV10-3 combines with J gene TRBJ2-5; tentative D call: TRBD1 (6 bases). V was trimmed by 3 bases and J by 5 bases, leaving 13 bases between them. There are 14 residues in the CDR3. Germline lookup yields CDR1 ENHRY and CDR2 SYGVKD. DNA for the CDR3: TGTGCCATCAGTGACCCCAGGGGCCGGGAGACCCAGTACTTC. Translating gives CAISDPRGRETQYF.

The chain has TRBV18 and TRBJ2-5; no reliable D call. V was trimmed by 2 bases and J by 0 bases, leaving 7 bases between them. The CDR3 is made up of 14 amino acids. The germline V gene encodes CDR1 KGHSH and CDR2 LQKENI. The CDR3 sequence is CASSPSRDQETQYF. The CDR3 nucleotides read TGTGCCAGCTCACCAAGCCGGGACCAAGAGACCCAGTACTTC.